The 23 T cell receptor beta chains reported below all come from one sample, sequenced in a study of CXCR3-negative and CXCR3-positive naive CD8 T cells. UMI labels and 5' RACE were used to prepare the TRB cDNA libraries. From the 5' RACE reads, TCRdb lists one entry per CDR3 protein and no DNA. Its table lists tens of thousands of distinct CDR3 sequences. The sequenced material came from naive CXCR3- CD8+ T cells from blood. Subset here: CD45RO-CCR7+CD27+CD95- naive CD8+ T cells lacking CXCR3 (TNR3-). The source is a human donor in good health. Some clones in this sample may be carry-over from other donors' samples.

The chain uses TRBV7-2 and TRBJ2-1; the D call from TCRdb, TRBD2, cannot be confirmed without DNA. The germline V gene encodes CDR1 SGHTA and CDR2 FQGNSA. The CDR3 covers 17 residues. This CDR3 reads CACTGSSGREIGNEQFF.

The J gene is TRBJ1-5, the V gene TRBV6-5; TCRdb outputs TRBD1, but without DNA this stays unchecked. The CDR3 length is 13 residues. Germline assignment: CDR1 MNHEY and CDR2 SVGAGI. CDR3 residues: CASRGTGNQPQHF.

This chain links TRBV9 with TRBJ2-7; TCRdb indicates TRBD1, and absent DNA this call remains unverified. Germline lookup yields CDR1 SGDLS and CDR2 YYNGEE. CDR3 size: 14 residues. The CDR3 loop is CASSVGTGPYEQYF.

The V gene is TRBV4-2, the J gene TRBJ1-2. The CDR3 runs 15 residues. Germline CDR1 reads LGHNA; CDR2 reads YNFKEQ. CDR3 region: CASSQAGGNNYGYTF.

CDR3 loop: CASSLPQGAQETQYF. The rearrangement joins TRBV7-9 to TRBJ2-5; TCRdb's D call of TRBD1 is untestable without DNA. The CDR3 is 15 amino acids. The germline V gene encodes CDR1 SEHNR and CDR2 FQNEAQ (reference sequence).

The chain links TRBV12-3 or TRBV12-4 to TRBJ1-6. CDR3 length: 16 amino acids. CDR3 protein: CASSQTSHVADSPLHF.

This chain connects TRBV28 to TRBJ2-2; TCRdb's D call of TRBD2 is untestable without DNA. The CDR3 sequence is 13 residues long. The V gene's germline CDR1 is MDHEN and CDR2 SYDVKM. The CDR3 reads CATRGLSPGELSF. Together with reference TRBV28 and TRBJ2-2, the CDR3 gives the full variable domain: DVKVTQSSRYLVKRTGEKVFLECVQDMDHENMFWYRQDPGLGLRLIYFSYDVKMKEKGDIPEGYSVSREKKERFSLILESASTNQTSMYLCATRGLSPGELSFGEGSRLTVL.

The V gene is TRBV29-1, the J gene TRBJ2-7. Germline V lookup: CDR1 SQVTM, CDR2 ANQGSEA. This CDR3 is built from 13 residues. The chain's CDR3 is CSVPIGPSYEQYF.

This chain uses TRBV6-5 with TRBJ2-3. CDR1 and CDR2 from the germline V gene are MNHEY and SVGAGI. The CDR3 loop spans 15 amino acids. CDR3 residues: CASRLLALSTDTQYF.

The chain combines TRBV5-1 with TRBJ2-1. The CDR3 is made up of 15 amino acids. CDR1 is SGHRS and CDR2 is YFSETQ in the germline V gene. CDR3 sequence: CASSLTFSSYNEQFF.

V gene TRBV29-1 combines with J gene TRBJ2-7; the D gene TCRdb calls, TRBD2, cannot be checked with no DNA. The CDR3 extends over 12 amino acids. Looked up from germline, CDR1 is SQVTM and CDR2 is ANQGSEA. The CDR3 spells CSAGTAAYEQYF.

The V call is TRBV28, the J call TRBJ2-3. CDR3 length: 13 residues. Looked up from germline, CDR1 is MDHEN and CDR2 is SYDVKM. The CDR3: CASSFPQMDTQYF.

This chain links TRBV27 with TRBJ2-1; no DNA is available, so the TRBD1 call from TCRdb remains unchecked. CDR3 length equals 14 residues. Germline CDR1 and CDR2: MNHEY and SMNVEV (reference sequence). The CDR3 spells CASGWDRSYNEQFF.

CDR3 in amino acids: CASNQNRAFGGELFF. This chain links TRBV6-5 with TRBJ2-2; TCRdb reports TRBD2, a call that lacks DNA to check it against. CDR1 and CDR2 from the germline V gene are MNHEY and SVGAGI. This CDR3 region has 15 residues.

This chain uses TRBV27 with TRBJ1-1; TCRdb selects TRBD1, and the lack of DNA leaves this call unchecked. The CDR3 has 15 residues. The germline V gene has CDR1 MNHEY and CDR2 SMNVEV (reference sequence). CDR3 sequence reads: CASSTTGGLSTEAFF.

The rearrangement joins TRBV9 to TRBJ1-1; TCRdb proposes TRBD1, but this gene call is untestable without DNA. This CDR3 contains 14 residues. The germline V gene has CDR1 SGDLS and CDR2 YYNGEE. CDR3 region: CASSAGQQNTEAFF.

V and J are TRBV29-1 and TRBJ1-4; the TCRdb D gene call, TRBD1, has no DNA to confirm it. CDR1 is SQVTM and CDR2 is ANQGSEA in the germline V gene. There are 13 residues in the CDR3. This chain's CDR3 is CSVASQGGGKLFF.

The rearrangement uses TRBV6-6 and TRBJ2-7. Germline lookup yields CDR1 MNHNY and CDR2 SVGAGI (reference sequence). The CDR3 is made up of 15 amino acids. The CDR3 spells CASSYKTGSSYEQYF.

The CDR3 sequence: CSVESDRSSYNEQFF. The chain carries TRBV29-1 and TRBJ2-1. The CDR3 is 15 residues long. Germline CDR1 SQVTM, CDR2 ANQGSEA.

The chain links TRBV3-1 to TRBJ1-1. This CDR3 has 14 residues. Germline V gene data show CDR1 as LGHDT and CDR2 as YNNKEL (reference sequence). This chain's CDR3 is CASSQRLRNTEAFF.

The chain links TRBV27 to TRBJ2-7; with no DNA, the TCRdb D assignment of TRBD1 cannot be verified. The CDR3 runs 14 residues. Germline-derived CDR1 and CDR2 are MNHEY and SMNVEV (reference sequence). This chain's CDR3 is CASSPGTASYEQYF.

The rearrangement links TRBV9 to TRBJ2-1; there is no DNA to check the TCRdb D call of TRBD1. The CDR3 totals 14 residues. Germline loops: CDR1 SGDLS, CDR2 YYNGEE. This CDR3 is CASSFRTGYSEQFF.

The chain employs TRBV5-1 and TRBJ2-5; the TRBD1 assignment by TCRdb is unverifiable without DNA. Per the germline V gene, CDR1 is SGHRS and CDR2 is YFSETQ. The CDR3 sequence is 16 residues long. CDR3: CASSLDTGGVGETQYF.